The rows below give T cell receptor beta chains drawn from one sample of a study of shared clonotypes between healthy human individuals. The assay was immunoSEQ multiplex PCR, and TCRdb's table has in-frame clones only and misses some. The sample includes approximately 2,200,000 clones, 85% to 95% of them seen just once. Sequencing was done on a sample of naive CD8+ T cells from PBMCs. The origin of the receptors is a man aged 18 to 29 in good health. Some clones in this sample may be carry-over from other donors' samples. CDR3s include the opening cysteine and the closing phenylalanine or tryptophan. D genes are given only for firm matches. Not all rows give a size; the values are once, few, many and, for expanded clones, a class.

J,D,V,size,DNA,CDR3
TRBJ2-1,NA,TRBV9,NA,TGTGCCAGCAGCGTAGGCGACAATGAGCAGTTCTTC,CASSVGDNEQFF
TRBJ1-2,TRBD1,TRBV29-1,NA,TGCAGCGTTGGAAGCGGACAGGGGAACTATGGCTACACCTTC,CSVGSGQGNYGYTF
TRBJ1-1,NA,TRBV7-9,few,TGTGCCAGCAGCCTACCACTGAACACTGAAGCTTTCTTT,CASSLPLNTEAFF
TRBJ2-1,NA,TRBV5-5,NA,TGTGCCAGCACCATTCCCGGGAGCTACAATGAGCAGTTCTTC,CASTIPGSYNEQFF
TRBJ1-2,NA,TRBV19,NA,TGTGCCAGTAGTATATTGGGGGCCTCTACTAACTATGGCTACACCTTC,CASSILGASTNYGYTF
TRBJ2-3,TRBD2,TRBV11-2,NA,TGTGCCAGCAGCTTTCCGGGACTAGCGGGAGTGGGAGATACGCAGTATTTT,CASSFPGLAGVGDTQYF
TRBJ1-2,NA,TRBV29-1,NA,TGCAGCGTTGTAACGGGCTTTAACTATGGCTACACCTTC,CSVVTGFNYGYTF
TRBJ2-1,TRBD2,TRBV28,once,TGTGCCAGCAGTGGCGGGAGCTGGAATGAGCAGTTCTTC,CASSGGSWNEQFF
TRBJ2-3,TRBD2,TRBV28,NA,TGTGCCAGCAGTAGCGGGACTAGCGGACGCCGGGGCACAGATACGCAGTATTTT,CASSSGTSGRRGTDTQYF
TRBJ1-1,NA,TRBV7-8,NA,TGTGCCAGCAGCTTAGTGGTAGGGGCTTGGACTGAAGCTTTCTTT,CASSLVVGAWTEAFF
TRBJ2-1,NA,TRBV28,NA,TGTGCCAGCAGTTTATATGAGTCGGGGAATGAGCAGTTCTTC,CASSLYESGNEQFF
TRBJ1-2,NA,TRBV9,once,TGTGCCAGCAGCGGCCCCCCGGTCTATGGCTACACCTTC,CASSGPPVYGYTF
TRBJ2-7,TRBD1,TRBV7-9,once,TGTGCCAGCAGCTCAGCCGGGACAGGGTTAACCTACGAGCAGTACTTC,CASSSAGTGLTYEQYF
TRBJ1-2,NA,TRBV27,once,TGTGCCAGCAGTTTAAGCCTCCGACAGCTGTTAGAATATGGCTACACCTTC,CASSLSLRQLLEYGYTF
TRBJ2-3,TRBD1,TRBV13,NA,TGTGCCAGCAGCCCCGAGACAGGGCCCCTCACAGATACGCAGTATTTT,CASSPETGPLTDTQYF
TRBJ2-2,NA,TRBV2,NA,TGTGCCAGCAGTTTAGGGCGAAGGTCCGGGGAGCTGTTTTTT,CASSLGRRSGELFF
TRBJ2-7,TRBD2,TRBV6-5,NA,TGTGCCAGCAGTTTTTCGACTAGCGGGGTCTACGAGCAGTACTTC,CASSFSTSGVYEQYF
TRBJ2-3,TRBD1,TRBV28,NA,TGTGCCAGCAGTTTGGGACAGGATTACACAGATACGCAGTATTTT,CASSLGQDYTDTQYF
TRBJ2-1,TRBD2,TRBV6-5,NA,TGTGCCAGCAGTTATAGGACTAGCGGGATTGAGCAGTTCTTC,CASSYRTSGIEQFF
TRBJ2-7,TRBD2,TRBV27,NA,TGTGCCAGCATCCCTCGACTAGCGGGATTCAACGAGCAGTACTTC,CASIPRLAGFNEQYF
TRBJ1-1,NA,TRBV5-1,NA,TGCGCCAGCAGCTTGTTTAAGGGACAGAACACTGAAGCTTTCTTT,CASSLFKGQNTEAFF
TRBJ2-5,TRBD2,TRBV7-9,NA,TGTGCCAGCAGCTTATCACTAGCGGGACAGTACCAAGAGACCCAGTACTTC,CASSLSLAGQYQETQYF
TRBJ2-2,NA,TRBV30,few,TGTGCCTGGAGTAGCGGACTAAACACCGGGGAGCTGTTTTTT,CAWSSGLNTGELFF
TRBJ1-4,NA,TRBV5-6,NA,TGTGCCACATCTGAGGGGCGCGGAAAACTGTTTTTT,CATSEGRGKLFF
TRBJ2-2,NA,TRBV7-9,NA,TGTGCCAGCAGCACCGACAGGATGACCGGGGAGCTGTTTTTT,CASSTDRMTGELFF
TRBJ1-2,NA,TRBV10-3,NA,TGTGCCATCAGTAAACATAGTCCCGAGACGGATAACTATGGCTACACCTTC,CAISKHSPETDNYGYTF
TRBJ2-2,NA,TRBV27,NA,TGTGCCACCTCGATACACACCGGGGAGCTGTTTTTT,CATSIHTGELFF
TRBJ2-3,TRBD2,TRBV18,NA,TGTGCCAGCACCCCCGGTGGTGGGGGGGACACAGATACGCAGTATTTT,CASTPGGGGDTDTQYF
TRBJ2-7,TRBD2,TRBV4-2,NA,TGTGCCAGCAGCCCTAGCGGGAGGGCCGGTAGCGAGCAGTACTTC,CASSPSGRAGSEQYF
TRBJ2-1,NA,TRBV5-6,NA,TGTGCCAGCAGACCAACAGGGTCGTCCTACAATGAGCAGTTCTTC,CASRPTGSSYNEQFF
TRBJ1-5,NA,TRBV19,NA,TGTGCCAGTAGGAGTGGGGTTAGCAATCAGCCCCAGCATTTT,CASRSGVSNQPQHF
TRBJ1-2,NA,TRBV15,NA,TGTGCCACCAGCACAGGGGCGAACTATGGCTACACCTTC,CATSTGANYGYTF
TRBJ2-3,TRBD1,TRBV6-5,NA,TGTGCCAGCAGTTACGCCCAGGGGGTCCCAGATACGCAGTATTTT,CASSYAQGVPDTQYF
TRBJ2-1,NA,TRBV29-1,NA,TGCAGCGTTGGGGGACGTACCTACAATGAGCAGTTCTTC,CSVGGRTYNEQFF
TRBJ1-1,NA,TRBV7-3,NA,TGTGCCAGCAGCTTAAACCAGGGAACGAACACTGAAGCTTTCTTT,CASSLNQGTNTEAFF
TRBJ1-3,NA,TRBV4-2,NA,TGTGCCAGCAGCCAAGAAGGTCGGGCCTGTTTT,CASSQEGRACF
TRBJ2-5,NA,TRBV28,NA,TGTGCCAGCAGCCCCACTGGTCCTCAAGAGACCCAGTACTTC,CASSPTGPQETQYF